Below, 11 T cell receptor beta chains from the same sample are listed, as sequenced in a study of persistence of HIV-infected CD4 T cells. For these TCRs, the target antigens are not known. The stimulus was an HIV-1 Gag 15-mer peptide pool, 1 ug/peptide/mL. Sorted nonresponding memory CD4+ T cells were CD40L-negative, CD69-negative, CD45RO-high. The immunoSEQ assay was version 4, run in survey mode. Profiled with immunoSEQ multiplex PCR; TCRdb holds only in-frame clones, not every one. Here the sample spans 38,000 or so clones, about 85% being singletons. The sample in question was cultured CD4+ T cells from PBMCs, obtained from a patient who received antiretroviral therapy. The receptors stem from an adult with HIV. The donor label of this sample is uncertain.

The chain joins TRBV6-5 to TRBJ1-5, with 7 positions matching TRBD1. Germline lookup yields CDR1 MNHEY and CDR2 SVGAGI. Trimming at V came to 5 bases and at J to 2 bases, leaving 6 bases not matched to a gene. The CDR3 contains 15 residues. The CDR3 loop is CASSIRQGGNQPQHF. In DNA form, the CDR3 reads TGTGCCAGCAGTATCCGACAGGGAGGCAATCAGCCCCAGCATTTT.

The rearrangement joins TRBV3-1 (or the pseudogene TRBV3-2) to TRBJ1-3; D unresolved. The V gene lost 4 bases and the J gene lost 4 bases, with 17 bases spanning the gap. The CDR3 covers 16 residues. The germline V gene has CDR1 LGHDT and CDR2 YNNKEL (reference sequence). CDR3 residues: CASSPVARRNGNTIYF. CDR3 coding DNA: TGTGCCAGCAGCCCTGTGGCCAGGCGGAACGGAAACACCATATATTTT.

The chain combines TRBV15 with TRBJ1-1, with 8 bases aligning to TRBD1. The CDR3 length is 13 residues. Trimming at V came to 9 bases and at J to 7 bases, leaving 10 bases not matched to a gene. Germline assignment: CDR1 LNHNV and CDR2 YYDKDF (reference sequence). As DNA, the CDR3 is TGTGCCACGGCGGACAGGGATGGGGGTGAAGCTTTCTTT. This translates into CATADRDGGEAFF.

The chain is built from TRBV23-1 and TRBJ2-7; 9 bases map to TRBD2. TRBV23-1 is annotated as an ORF whose role is uncertain. The CDR3 covers 15 residues. Losses at the gene ends were 4 bases for V and 2 bases for J; bases not matched to a gene: 6. Here the CDR3 DNA reads TGCGCCAGCAGTCCTGGACTAGCGAGGGCCTACGAGCAGTACTTC. Translated: CASSPGLARAYEQYF.

The J gene is TRBJ1-5, the V gene TRBV5-8, with TRBD1 matching 7 bases. This CDR3 is 14 amino acids long. CDR1 SGHTS and CDR2 YDEGEE come from the germline V gene. V dropped 7 bases and J dropped 6; count of bases not matched to a gene: 10. The DNA for the CDR3 is TGTGCCAGCTCTAGGGGGCGGCAAAGTCAGCCCCAGCATTTT. Translated, it gives CASSRGRQSQPQHF.

V usage is TRBV9 and J usage is TRBJ2-2, with D possibly being TRBD2 (5 bases). Trimming left V 4 bases short and J 1 base short, with 11 bases between. This CDR3 contains 15 residues. Germline V CDR1 and CDR2: SGDLS, YYNGEE. CDR3 DNA sequence: TGTGCCAGCAGCCTCCGGACTGGGAACACCGGGGAGCTGTTTTTT. Translated, it gives CASSLRTGNTGELFF.

The chain couples TRBV7-9 to TRBJ2-4, with D perhaps TRBD2 (5 bases). The CDR3 has 14 amino acids. V lost 2 bases, J lost 5 bases, and 10 bases lay in between. The germline CDR1 and CDR2 sequences are SEHNR and FQNEAQ (reference sequence). The CDR3 protein is CASSLITRENIQYF. In nucleotides, the CDR3 is TGTGCCAGCAGCTTAATAACTAGAGAAAACATTCAGTACTTC.

The V gene is TRBV5-4, the J gene TRBJ2-2, with no clear D. V gave up 0 bases and J gave up 5 bases, with 5 bases separating them. The CDR3 contains 13 residues. CDR1 is SGHNT, CDR2 YYREEE, per germline (reference sequence). The CDR3 is CASSLGSTGELFF. In nucleotides, the CDR3 is TGTGCCAGCAGCTTGGGGAGTACCGGGGAGCTGTTTTTT.

This clone has only one observation. This rearrangement joins TRBV5-1 to TRBJ1-6; D possibly corresponds to TRBD1 (5 bases). This CDR3 region has 15 residues. CDR1 is SGHRS, CDR2 YFSETQ, per germline. V was trimmed by 0 bases and J by 7 bases, leaving 11 bases between them. The chain's CDR3 is CASSLGPGQNSPLHF. In DNA, the CDR3 is TGCGCCAGCAGCTTGGGCCCCGGACAAAATTCACCCCTCCACTTT.

The chain combines TRBV7-9 with TRBJ1-5, with TRBD1 as a possible D gene (5 bases). Germline-derived CDR1 and CDR2 are SEHNR and FQNEAQ (reference sequence). Trimming left V 5 bases short and J 4 bases short, with 6 bases between. The CDR3 is 12 amino acids. The CDR3: CASSRGNQPQHF. The CDR3 DNA reads TGTGCCAGCAGCAGGGGAAATCAGCCCCAGCATTTT.

This clone was detected a few times. The chain employs TRBV27 and TRBJ1-5; tentatively, D is TRBD1 (6 bases). Deletions cut 5 bases from V and 1 base from J, with 12 bases between. Germline lookup yields CDR1 MNHEY and CDR2 SMNVEV (reference sequence). CDR3 length: 15 amino acids. The CDR3 DNA sequence: TGTGCCAGCAGTCCCGGACAGTTCAGCAATCAGCCCCAGCATTTT. Protein product: CASSPGQFSNQPQHF.